This T cell receptor (beta chain) was identified during a study of blood T cells in healthy people across ages. Study outcomes and limitations: Naive T cell percentage strongly correlated with TCR beta diversity. Naive CD4+ cells and diversity were both higher in long-lived donors than in aged donors.

Note on this clonotype: Its target is unknown.

Per-sample PBMC isolation yielded at least 7 million cells. A second 7 to 11 cycle PCR used barcoded and J-beta primers. Template switching added a 12-random-nucleotide identifier to every cDNA molecule. TCRdb re-derived calls from the 5' RACE reads in MiXCR, one entry per CDR3 protein. Among about 780,000 distinct CDR3 sequences listed, 46% were seen once. This CDR3 comprises 13 residues. CDR1 and CDR2 from the germline V gene are MNHNY and SVGAGI (reference sequence). V lost 11 bases, J lost 9 bases, and 20 bases lay in between. The source is an elderly man in good health. Sequencing was done on a sample of blood. The chain has TRBV6-6 and TRBJ2-1, with D uncertain. CDR3: CASVGGLGPEQFF. The CDR3 bases are TGTGCCTCAGTTGGCGGCCTAGGGCCTGAGCAGTTCTTC.